A selection of T cell receptor beta chains follows, all from one sample in a study of pediatric ulcerative colitis. Some clones are missing from TCRdb's copy, which holds only in-frame ones; the method was immunoSEQ multiplex PCR. The profile shows about 35,000 clones, 81% of them singletons. Sequenced material: gut tissue. The source is a boy younger than 18 with mild ulcerative colitis. Each CDR3 is given with its conserved first and last residue. D genes are given only for firm matches. The size field is filled for only some rows; it gives once, few, many or a size class.

j_call: TRBJ2-7
v_call: TRBV18
clone_size: .
d_call: .
cdr3_aa: CASSRLGLSYEQYF
cdr3_nt: TGTGCCAGCTCCCGCCTCGGATTATCCTACGAGCAGTACTTC

j_call: TRBJ2-5
v_call: TRBV6-5
clone_size: .
d_call: .
cdr3_aa: CASSYPDDQETQYF
cdr3_nt: TGTGCCAGCAGTTACCCGGACGACCAAGAGACCCAGTACTTC

j_call: TRBJ2-3
v_call: TRBV2
clone_size: .
d_call: TRBD2
cdr3_aa: CASSRGGETDTQYF
cdr3_nt: TGTGCCAGCAGTCGGGGGGGTGAGACAGATACGCAGTATTTT

j_call: TRBJ2-7
v_call: TRBV5-1
clone_size: .
d_call: TRBD2
cdr3_aa: CASRLERGSSYEQYF
cdr3_nt: TGCGCCAGCAGGCTGGAGCGGGGGAGCTCCTACGAGCAGTACTTC

j_call: TRBJ1-2
v_call: TRBV29-1
clone_size: few
d_call: .
cdr3_aa: CSVVLGPRYGYTF
cdr3_nt: TGCAGCGTTGTTTTAGGGCCTCGATATGGCTACACCTTC

j_call: TRBJ1-6
v_call: TRBV10-3
clone_size: .
d_call: .
cdr3_aa: CAISERGVGDSPLHF
cdr3_nt: TGTGCCATCAGTGAGCGCGGGGTCGGGGATTCACCCCTCCACTTT

j_call: TRBJ2-5
v_call: TRBV9
clone_size: .
d_call: .
cdr3_aa: CASSVDTKETQYF
cdr3_nt: TGTGCCAGCAGCGTAGACACGAAAGAGACCCAGTACTTC

j_call: TRBJ1-5
v_call: TRBV12-5
clone_size: few
d_call: TRBD1
cdr3_aa: CASGDPRPGQGSSNQPQHF
cdr3_nt: TGTGCTAGTGGTGACCCCAGACCGGGACAGGGATCGAGCAATCAGCCCCAGCATTTT

j_call: TRBJ1-4
v_call: TRBV30
clone_size: .
d_call: .
cdr3_aa: CAWSAYGIATNEKLFF
cdr3_nt: TGTGCCTGGAGTGCTTACGGTATAGCTACTAATGAAAAACTGTTTTTT

j_call: TRBJ2-2
v_call: TRBV5-6
clone_size: .
d_call: .
cdr3_aa: CASSRYGELFF
cdr3_nt: TGTGCCAGCAGTCGATACGGGGAGCTGTTTTTT

j_call: TRBJ1-2
v_call: TRBV6-5
clone_size: .
d_call: TRBD1
cdr3_aa: CASSYRGQGNYGYTF
cdr3_nt: TGTGCCAGCAGTTACAGAGGACAGGGGAACTATGGCTACACCTTC

j_call: TRBJ1-5
v_call: TRBV5-8
clone_size: .
d_call: TRBD1
cdr3_aa: CASSLTGVGNQPQHF
cdr3_nt: TGTGCCAGCAGCTTAACAGGGGTTGGCAATCAGCCCCAGCATTTT

j_call: TRBJ2-3
v_call: TRBV6-1
clone_size: .
d_call: .
cdr3_aa: CASSELYGGLDTDTQYF
cdr3_nt: TGTGCCAGCAGTGAATTATACGGGGGTCTGGATACAGATACGCAGTATTTT

j_call: TRBJ2-1
v_call: TRBV30
clone_size: .
d_call: .
cdr3_aa: CAWSVQYRLSSYNEQFF
cdr3_nt: TGTGCCTGGAGTGTACAGTACAGGCTAAGCTCCTACAATGAGCAGTTCTTC

j_call: TRBJ2-2
v_call: TRBV5-1
clone_size: .
d_call: .
cdr3_aa: CASSFGRENTGELFF
cdr3_nt: TGCGCCAGCAGCTTCGGACGGGAGAACACCGGGGAGCTGTTTTTT

j_call: TRBJ1-5
v_call: TRBV4-1
clone_size: .
d_call: .
cdr3_aa: CASSQDGQGTPQHF
cdr3_nt: TGCGCCAGCAGCCAAGACGGGCAGGGTACCCCCCAGCATTTT

j_call: TRBJ2-7
v_call: TRBV4-2
clone_size: .
d_call: .
cdr3_aa: CASSQELGDYEQYF
cdr3_nt: TGTGCCAGCAGCCAAGAGCTGGGCGACTACGAGCAGTACTTC

j_call: TRBJ2-2
v_call: TRBV11-2
clone_size: .
d_call: .
cdr3_aa: CASSLMGRVNTGELFF
cdr3_nt: TGTGCCAGCAGCTTAATGGGCAGGGTAAACACCGGGGAGCTGTTTTTT

j_call: TRBJ2-5
v_call: TRBV4-2
clone_size: .
d_call: TRBD2
cdr3_aa: CASSQEVGLAGGRGTQYF
cdr3_nt: TGTGCCAGCAGCCAAGAAGTTGGGTTAGCGGGGGGCCGGGGGACCCAGTACTTC

j_call: TRBJ1-1
v_call: TRBV5-4
clone_size: .
d_call: .
cdr3_aa: CASSPRPGDTEAFF
cdr3_nt: TGTGCCAGCAGCCCACGCCCAGGGGACACTGAAGCTTTCTTT

j_call: TRBJ1-3
v_call: TRBV30
clone_size: .
d_call: .
cdr3_aa: CAWSFGHQAGNTIYF
cdr3_nt: TGTGCCTGGAGTTTTGGACACCAGGCAGGAAACACCATATATTTT

j_call: TRBJ1-2
v_call: TRBV5-8
clone_size: .
d_call: .
cdr3_aa: CASSSGQWNYGYTF
cdr3_nt: TGTGCCAGCAGCAGCGGACAGTGGAACTATGGCTACACCTTC

j_call: TRBJ1-6
v_call: TRBV30
clone_size: once
d_call: TRBD1
cdr3_aa: CAWSSTGLLSYNSPLHF
cdr3_nt: TGTGCCTGGAGTTCGACAGGGCTCCTCTCCTATAATTCACCCCTCCACTTT

j_call: TRBJ2-1
v_call: TRBV4-2
clone_size: .
d_call: TRBD1
cdr3_aa: CASSPQTGNPYNEQFF
cdr3_nt: TGTGCCAGCAGCCCGCAGACAGGGAATCCCTACAATGAGCAGTTCTTC

j_call: TRBJ2-2
v_call: TRBV5-1
clone_size: .
d_call: TRBD1
cdr3_aa: CASSGGQGNTGELFF
cdr3_nt: TGCGCCAGCAGCGGGGGACAGGGGAACACCGGGGAGCTGTTTTTT

j_call: TRBJ2-5
v_call: TRBV11-3
clone_size: .
d_call: .
cdr3_aa: CASSRPDSLGETQYF
cdr3_nt: TGTGCCAGCAGCCGCCCTGACAGCTTGGGAGAGACCCAGTACTTC

j_call: TRBJ1-1
v_call: TRBV7-9
clone_size: few
d_call: .
cdr3_aa: CASSLEASHTEAFF
cdr3_nt: TGTGCCAGCAGCTTAGAAGCCAGCCACACTGAAGCTTTCTTT

j_call: TRBJ2-7
v_call: TRBV11-3
clone_size: .
d_call: .
cdr3_aa: CASSLDQDSYEQYF
cdr3_nt: TGTGCCAGCAGCTTAGACCAGGACTCCTACGAGCAGTACTTC

j_call: TRBJ2-5
v_call: TRBV27
clone_size: .
d_call: .
cdr3_aa: CASSLLKGPGGQETQYF
cdr3_nt: TGTGCCAGCAGTTTATTAAAGGGGCCCGGAGGCCAAGAGACCCAGTACTTC

j_call: TRBJ1-1
v_call: TRBV7-2
clone_size: .
d_call: .
cdr3_aa: CASSIRGGATFEAFF
cdr3_nt: TGTGCCAGCAGCATCCGGGGGGGAGCAACTTTTGAAGCTTTCTTT

j_call: TRBJ1-2
v_call: TRBV11-3
clone_size: .
d_call: .
cdr3_aa: CASSFPGTAPYGYTF
cdr3_nt: TGTGCCAGCAGCTTTCCGGGTACAGCCCCCTATGGCTACACCTTC

j_call: TRBJ1-2
v_call: TRBV6-1
clone_size: .
d_call: .
cdr3_aa: CASSGTNYGYTF
cdr3_nt: TGTGCCAGCAGCGGGACTAACTATGGCTACACCTTC

j_call: TRBJ1-2
v_call: TRBV30
clone_size: .
d_call: .
cdr3_aa: CAWSGQPPLGGYTF
cdr3_nt: TGTGCCTGGAGCGGACAGCCGCCTTTAGGGGGCTACACCTTC

j_call: TRBJ2-1
v_call: TRBV9
clone_size: .
d_call: .
cdr3_aa: CASSVQGPYNEQFF
cdr3_nt: TGTGCCAGCAGCGTGCAAGGACCTTACAATGAGCAGTTCTTC

j_call: TRBJ2-5
v_call: TRBV2
clone_size: .
d_call: TRBD2
cdr3_aa: CASSVPGLAAQYF
cdr3_nt: TGTGCCAGCAGTGTCCCGGGACTAGCGGCCCAGTACTTC

j_call: TRBJ1-1
v_call: TRBV14
clone_size: few
d_call: .
cdr3_aa: CASSQVFSGDTEAFF
cdr3_nt: TGTGCCAGCAGCCAAGTCTTCTCAGGGGACACTGAAGCTTTCTTT

j_call: TRBJ1-4
v_call: TRBV5-8
clone_size: .
d_call: TRBD1
cdr3_aa: CASRKGQDNEKLFF
cdr3_nt: TGTGCCAGCAGAAAGGGACAGGATAATGAAAAACTGTTTTTT

j_call: TRBJ2-6
v_call: TRBV5-4
clone_size: once
d_call: .
cdr3_aa: CASSREGSGANVLTF
cdr3_nt: TGTGCCAGCAGCAGAGAAGGGTCTGGGGCCAACGTCCTGACTTTC

j_call: TRBJ1-5
v_call: TRBV4-2
clone_size: .
d_call: .
cdr3_aa: CASSLDAGRNQPQHF
cdr3_nt: TGTGCCAGCAGCTTAGACGCAGGGCGCAATCAGCCCCAGCATTTT

j_call: TRBJ1-5
v_call: TRBV7-2
clone_size: .
d_call: TRBD1
cdr3_aa: CASSFRQGDYQPQHF
cdr3_nt: TGTGCCAGCAGCTTTCGACAGGGGGATTATCAGCCCCAGCATTTT

j_call: TRBJ2-3
v_call: TRBV30
clone_size: .
d_call: .
cdr3_aa: CAWSGRGDTQYF
cdr3_nt: TGTGCCTGGAGCGGGCGGGGAGATACGCAGTATTTT

j_call: TRBJ2-6
v_call: TRBV2
clone_size: .
d_call: .
cdr3_aa: CASSPYAGDLSGANVLTF
cdr3_nt: TGTGCCAGCAGTCCTTATGCTGGAGACCTCTCTGGGGCCAACGTCCTGACTTTC

j_call: TRBJ1-1
v_call: TRBV19
clone_size: few
d_call: .
cdr3_aa: CASISFPGPGNTEAFF
cdr3_nt: TGTGCCAGTATATCCTTTCCGGGACCTGGGAACACTGAAGCTTTCTTT

j_call: TRBJ1-3
v_call: TRBV19
clone_size: .
d_call: TRBD1
cdr3_aa: CASSTTGGIDTIYF
cdr3_nt: TGTGCCAGTAGTACAACAGGGGGCATTGACACCATATATTTT

j_call: TRBJ2-3
v_call: TRBV4-2
clone_size: .
d_call: .
cdr3_aa: CASSQATSTDTQYF
cdr3_nt: TGTGCCAGCAGCCAAGCTACTAGCACAGATACGCAGTATTTT

j_call: TRBJ2-7
v_call: TRBV10-3
clone_size: once
d_call: TRBD2
cdr3_aa: CATAPLAVLSEQYF
cdr3_nt: TGTGCCACGGCCCCGCTAGCGGTACTTTCCGAGCAGTACTTC

j_call: TRBJ1-2
v_call: TRBV2
clone_size: .
d_call: .
cdr3_aa: CASLARVWGYTF
cdr3_nt: TGTGCCAGCCTTGCCAGGGTTTGGGGCTACACCTTC

j_call: TRBJ1-2
v_call: TRBV4-1
clone_size: .
d_call: .
cdr3_aa: CASSPQVGWSGYGYTF
cdr3_nt: TGCGCCAGCAGCCCCCAGGTCGGGTGGAGCGGGTATGGCTACACCTTC

j_call: TRBJ2-1
v_call: TRBV5-1
clone_size: .
d_call: TRBD2
cdr3_aa: CASSLGLAGGNEQFF
cdr3_nt: TGCGCCAGCAGCTTGGGACTAGCGGGTGGCAATGAGCAGTTCTTC

j_call: TRBJ2-7
v_call: TRBV5-6
clone_size: .
d_call: TRBD1
cdr3_aa: CASSTKATGGYEQYF
cdr3_nt: TGTGCCAGCAGTACTAAGGCGACAGGGGGCTACGAGCAGTACTTC

j_call: TRBJ1-6
v_call: TRBV5-8
clone_size: .
d_call: .
cdr3_aa: CASSPRGQSISRGSPLHF
cdr3_nt: TGTGCCAGCAGCCCGCGGGGGCAAAGCATTAGCCGTGGTTCACCCCTCCACTTT

j_call: TRBJ1-2
v_call: TRBV6-5
clone_size: .
d_call: .
cdr3_aa: CASGLQGNPPYGYTF
cdr3_nt: TGTGCCAGCGGTCTACAGGGAAATCCCCCTTATGGCTACACCTTC

j_call: TRBJ2-7
v_call: TRBV5-1
clone_size: .
d_call: TRBD2
cdr3_aa: CASSLSGTGGDEQYF
cdr3_nt: TGCGCCAGCAGCTTGTCTGGGACGGGAGGTGACGAGCAGTACTTC

j_call: TRBJ1-5
v_call: TRBV6-1
clone_size: .
d_call: .
cdr3_aa: CASAEAAGGNQPQHF
cdr3_nt: TGTGCCAGCGCTGAAGCAGCGGGGGGCAATCAGCCCCAGCATTTT

j_call: TRBJ1-1
v_call: TRBV11-1
clone_size: .
d_call: .
cdr3_aa: CASSLFYNTEAFF
cdr3_nt: TGTGCCAGCAGCTTATTTTATAACACTGAAGCTTTCTTT

j_call: TRBJ2-5
v_call: TRBV19
clone_size: .
d_call: TRBD1
cdr3_aa: CASSDRGSSSGETQYF
cdr3_nt: TGTGCCAGTAGCGACAGGGGGTCTAGCTCCGGAGAGACCCAGTACTTC

j_call: TRBJ1-3
v_call: TRBV9
clone_size: .
d_call: .
cdr3_aa: CASSAYGTASGNTIYF
cdr3_nt: TGTGCCAGCAGCGCCTATGGGACGGCCTCTGGAAACACCATATATTTT

j_call: TRBJ1-1
v_call: TRBV7-8
clone_size: once
d_call: .
cdr3_aa: CASSSFGKETEAFF
cdr3_nt: TGTGCCAGCAGCTCCTTCGGGAAGGAGACTGAAGCTTTCTTT

j_call: TRBJ1-1
v_call: TRBV5-1
clone_size: .
d_call: .
cdr3_aa: CASSPEGRYTEAFF
cdr3_nt: TGCGCCAGCAGCCCTGAGGGGCGGTACACTGAAGCTTTCTTT

j_call: TRBJ1-1
v_call: TRBV4-1
clone_size: .
d_call: .
cdr3_aa: CASSLRTLNTEAFF
cdr3_nt: TGCGCCAGCAGCCTTCGGACATTGAACACTGAAGCTTTCTTT